One and the same sample provided the 6 T cell receptor beta chains below, sequenced in a study of cytomegalovirus exposure and HLA in healthy donors. PCR used 60 Vbeta primers and 13 Jbeta primers. Here immunoSEQ multiplex PCR was the method, and the copy in TCRdb shows in-frame clones only, minus some. The table shows about 140,000 clones, with 70% to 80% occurring only once. What was sequenced was PBMCs. Receptor source: a female donor in good health and CMV-seronegative.

This clone was seen a few times. The V and J genes are TRBV5-6 and TRBJ1-1; no reliable D call. V lost 4 bases and J 3 bases, leaving 10 bases between the germline ends. Germline CDR1 is SGHDT and CDR2 is YYEEEE. The CDR3 loop spans 13 amino acids. The DNA of the CDR3 is TGTGCCAGCAGCCCTGGTCGAGACACTGAAGCTTTCTTT. It encodes CASSPGRDTEAFF.

This rearrangement joins TRBV5-1 to TRBJ2-1; 10 bases are shared with TRBD1. The CDR3 has 14 residues. Looked up from germline, CDR1 is SGHRS and CDR2 is YFSETQ. V dropped 4 bases and J dropped 4; count of bases not matched to a gene: 2. The CDR3 DNA is TGCGCCAGCAGCGAGGGACAGGGGTACAATGAGCAGTTCTTC. Its protein is CASSEGQGYNEQFF.

This clone is a singleton in its sample. V gene TRBV7-3 combines with J gene TRBJ1-1, with TRBD1 matching 9 bases. Germline V gene sequence: CDR1 SGHTA, CDR2 FQGTGA. Losses at the gene ends were 6 bases for V and 1 base for J; bases not matched to a gene: 12. The CDR3 covers 17 residues. CDR3 region: CASSPFLGQGGNTEAFF. CDR3 bases: TGTGCCAGCAGTCCTTTTTTGGGACAGGGTGGGAACACTGAAGCTTTCTTT.

The chain employs TRBV5-8 and TRBJ2-3, with a weak D call TRBD1 (6 bases). V lost 6 bases, J lost 0 bases, and 11 bases lay in between. The CDR3 length is 14 residues. The germline gives CDR1 SGHTS, CDR2 YDEGEE. CDR3 in DNA: TGTGCCAGCAATCGACAGGAAAGCACAGATACGCAGTATTTT. This gives the protein CASNRQESTDTQYF.

V is TRBV2 and J is TRBJ2-5; D is perhaps TRBD1 (6 bases). Trimming took off 2 bases at V and 3 bases at J, with 19 bases between the two ends. The CDR3 runs 17 residues. Germline V gene lookup returns CDR1 SNHLY and CDR2 FYNNEI. The CDR3 is CASSEPYRVGFEETQYF. The CDR3 nucleotides are TGTGCCAGCAGTGAACCTTACAGGGTTGGATTCGAAGAGACCCAGTACTTC.

The chain is built from TRBV7-9 and TRBJ1-5; D unresolved. CDR1 and CDR2 from the germline V gene are SEHNR and FQNEAQ (reference sequence). The CDR3 has 14 residues. V lost 2 bases to trimming and J lost 4 bases, with 9 bases between them. The chain's CDR3 is CASSLQWTNQPQHF. DNA of the CDR3: TGTGCCAGCAGCTTACAGTGGACTAATCAGCCCCAGCATTTT.